The 25 T cell receptor beta chains given below trace back to one sample, sequenced in a study of blood T cell repertoires in COVID-19. The data were produced by immunoSEQ multiplex PCR, yet TCRdb's version contains in-frame clones alone and is incomplete. The table includes some 190,000 clones, about 70% detected once. Sequencing used peripheral blood. These receptors were collected from a woman aged 45-65 years with active or convalescent COVID-19.

This clone has just a few counts. The gene calls are TRBV7-9 and TRBJ2-7; maybe TRBD1 (5 bases). The CDR3 runs to 11 residues. Trimming left V 4 bases short and J 7 bases short, with 8 bases between. The germline V gene encodes CDR1 SEHNR and CDR2 FQNEAQ (reference sequence). As DNA, the CDR3 is TGTGCCAGCAGCTCACAGGAGGAGCAGTACTTC. It encodes CASSSQEEQYF.

The chain recombines TRBV28 with TRBJ1-3; 8 positions agree with TRBD1. Per germline, CDR1 MDHEN and CDR2 SYDVKM. This CDR3 spans 12 amino acids. The V and J ends lost 10 bases and 4 bases, in that order; junction bases with no gene match: 3. The DNA for the CDR3 is TGTGCCATCCAGGGGGCAGGAAACACCATATATTTT. Protein: CAIQGAGNTIYF.

V gene TRBV24-1 combines with J gene TRBJ2-1; the match to TRBD2 covers 8 bases. V gave up 2 bases and J gave up 9 bases; unmatched junction bases: 5. Germline-derived CDR1 and CDR2 are KGHDR and SFDVKD. This CDR3 region has 14 residues. The CDR3 protein is CATSDSTGRVEQFF. The CDR3 DNA follows: TGTGCCACCAGTGATTCTACCGGGAGGGTTGAGCAGTTCTTC.

The chain joins TRBV7-9 to TRBJ2-7; D possibly corresponds to TRBD2 (6 bases). The ends were cut back, 5 bases at V and 0 bases at J, with 11 bases in the middle. The CDR3 spans 14 residues. The germline CDR1 and CDR2 sequences are SEHNR and FQNEAQ (reference sequence). The CDR3 reads CASSPRGSSYEQYF. As DNA, the CDR3 is TGTGCCAGCAGCCCCCGGGGGAGCTCCTACGAGCAGTACTTC. Full variable domain (outside the CDR3, taken from reference TRBV7-9 and TRBJ2-7): DTGVSQNPRHKITKRGQNVTFRCDPISEHNRLYWYRQTLGQGPEFLTYFQNEAQLEKSRLLSDRFSAERPKGSFSTLEIQRTEQGDSAMYLCASSPRGSSYEQYFGPGTRLTVT.

The rearrangement links TRBV24-1 to TRBJ2-5; the match to TRBD2 covers 10 bases. Germline V gene lookup returns CDR1 KGHDR and CDR2 SFDVKD. With V trimmed by 1 base and J by 1 base, 2 bases remained unmatched. The CDR3 loop spans 16 amino acids. CDR3 sequence: CATSDLKRGGQETQYF. CDR3 DNA: TGTGCCACCAGTGATTTAAAGCGGGGGGGCCAAGAGACCCAGTACTTC.

This clone was observed a single time. The V call is TRBV25-1, the J call TRBJ1-1, with D perhaps TRBD1 (5 bases). This CDR3 region has 18 residues. Trimming shortened V by 1 base and J by 0 bases, and 18 bases separated the two germline ends. The V gene's germline CDR1 is MGHDK and CDR2 SYGVNS. Here the CDR3 reads CASSESLGAGHMNTEAFF. CDR3 coding DNA: TGTGCCAGCAGTGAATCGTTAGGGGCAGGGCACATGAACACTGAAGCTTTCTTT. Full variable domain (rest looked up from reference TRBV25-1 and TRBJ1-1): EADIYQTPRYLVIGTGKKITLECSQTMGHDKMYWYQQDPGMELHLIHYSYGVNSTEKGDLSSESTVSRIRTEHFPLTLESARPSHTSQYLCASSESLGAGHMNTEAFFGQGTRLTVV.

The chain recombines TRBV6-2 or TRBV6-3 with TRBJ2-7, with 9 bases fitting TRBD1. After removal of 0 bases from V and 4 bases from J, the junction contained 4 bases not matched to a gene. The CDR3 totals 15 residues. From germline, CDR1 is MNHEY and CDR2 SVGEGT. Written as DNA, the CDR3 is TGTGCCAGCAGTTACTCGAGAGGACAGGGGTACGAGCAGTACTTC. Residues: CASSYSRGQGYEQYF.

Comments on this clone: The same CDR3 arises from other DNA sequences in this sample as well. The chain is built from TRBV7-9 and TRBJ2-7, with TRBD2 matching over 9 bases. CDR3 length equals 17 residues. Trimming at V came to 2 bases and at J to 4 bases, leaving 12 bases not matched to a gene. Per germline, CDR1 SEHNR and CDR2 FQNEAQ (reference sequence). CDR3 loop: CASSLRGPRGGSYEQYF. CDR3 nucleotides: TGTGCCAGCAGCTTAAGGGGGCCGCGGGGGGGCTCGTACGAGCAGTACTTC.

The V and J genes are TRBV15 and TRBJ1-2; 8 bases are shared with TRBD1. CDR3 size: 15 residues. CDR1 and CDR2 from the germline V gene are LNHNV and YYDKDF (reference sequence). V shed 1 base and J 3 bases; nucleotides not matched to a gene: 4. The CDR3 protein is CATSRGGQEDYGYTF. The CDR3 nucleotides read TGTGCCACCAGCAGAGGGGGACAGGAGGACTATGGCTACACCTTC. The variable domain in full, completed from reference TRBV15 and TRBJ1-2, reads DAMVIQNPRYQVTQFGKPVTLSCSQTLNHNVMYWYQQKSSQAPKLLFHYYDKDFNNEADTPDNFQSRRPNTSFCFLDIRSPGLGDTAMYLCATSRGGQEDYGYTFGSGTRLTVV.

The rearrangement joins TRBV18 to TRBJ2-1; 8 bases map to TRBD2. The germline gives CDR1 KGHSH, CDR2 LQKENI. V was pared by 3 bases and J by 5 bases, with 6 bases of the junction left unmatched. The CDR3 consists of 15 residues. CDR3 nucleotide sequence: TGTGCCAGCTCACCCACTAGCGGAAGAAACAATGAGCAGTTCTTC. This encodes CASSPTSGRNNEQFF.

This clone was observed once. The chain carries TRBV5-5 and TRBJ2-7, with D possibly TRBD1 on 5 matching bases. Germline assignment: CDR1 SGHKS and CDR2 YYEKEE (reference sequence). The CDR3 contains 15 residues. Trimming removed 0 bases from V and 3 bases from J, with 13 bases in between. For the CDR3, the DNA is TGTGCCAGCAGCTTGGCTTGGGGCCAGGGCTACGAGCAGTACTTC. This translates into CASSLAWGQGYEQYF.

This rearrangement joins TRBV6-4 to TRBJ2-3, with 9 nucleotides matching TRBD2. Germline V gene sequence: CDR1 MRHNA, CDR2 SNTAGT. V gave up 3 bases and J gave up 4 bases; unmatched junction bases: 5. The CDR3 is made up of 15 amino acids. The CDR3 sequence: CASSEVAGVADTQYF. DNA for the CDR3: TGTGCCAGCAGTGAGGTAGCGGGAGTGGCAGATACGCAGTATTTT.

The chain has TRBV5-6 and TRBJ1-2, with 10 bases lining up with TRBD1. Germline V gives CDR1 SGHDT, CDR2 YYEEEE. The CDR3 totals 16 residues. The J segment lost 4 bases and the V segment lost 0 bases, leaving 6 bases of the junction unmatched. CDR3 coding DNA: TGTGCCAGCAGCTTGGTAGGGACAGGGGCGACCTATGGCTACACCTTC. Translation gives CASSLVGTGATYGYTF.

This clone has just a few counts. This chain connects TRBV30 to TRBJ1-3; D call uncertain. Germline V gene data show CDR1 as GTSNPN and CDR2 as SVGIG (reference sequence). Trimming left V 0 bases short and J 4 bases short, with 13 bases between. This CDR3 has 15 amino acids. DNA of the CDR3: TGTGCCTGGAGTGTAAGACTTCTAAAGGGAAACACCATATATTTT. This codes for CAWSVRLLKGNTIYF.

V and J are TRBV7-9 and TRBJ1-5; TRBD1 aligns across 8 bases. V gave up 5 bases and J gave up 0 bases; unmatched junction bases: 6. This CDR3 is 16 amino acids long. Germline loops: CDR1 SEHNR, CDR2 FQNEAQ (reference sequence). CDR3 sequence: CASSQTGGLSNQPQHF. The CDR3 bases are TGTGCCAGCAGCCAAACAGGGGGACTTAGCAATCAGCCCCAGCATTTT.

This clone was picked up a small number of times. The J gene is TRBJ2-7, the V gene TRBV13, with 11 bases matching TRBD2. V gave up 4 bases and J gave up 7 bases; unmatched junction bases: 6. The CDR3 runs 14 residues. Germline V lookup: CDR1 PRHDT, CDR2 FYEKMQ (reference sequence). The CDR3 protein is CASSSSSGRSEQYF. The CDR3 bases are TGTGCCAGCAGCTCCTCTAGCGGGAGGAGTGAGCAGTACTTC.

The rearrangement joins TRBV5-1 to TRBJ2-7; tentatively, D is TRBD1 (6 bases). V was cut by 3 bases and J by 5 bases, with 15 bases left in between. The germline gives CDR1 SGHRS, CDR2 YFSETQ. This CDR3 has 14 residues. The CDR3 reads CASSSNRVWDEQYF. The CDR3 coding sequence is TGCGCCAGCAGCTCAAACAGGGTCTGGGACGAGCAGTACTTC.

The chain joins TRBV5-1 to TRBJ2-5, with a possible D match to TRBD2 (6 bases). The CDR3 is made up of 15 amino acids. The V gene's germline CDR1 is SGHRS and CDR2 YFSETQ. The V end was cut by 4 bases, the J end by 2 bases, with 15 bases between. The CDR3 nucleotides are TGCGCCAGCAGCCTCCTGGACTACCGGCAAGAGACCCAGTACTTC. Amino acid sequence: CASSLLDYRQETQYF.

The chain is built from TRBV7-2 and TRBJ2-2; perhaps TRBD1 as D (6 bases). Looked up from germline, CDR1 is SGHTA and CDR2 is FQGNSA. The V end lost 6 bases, the J end lost 13 bases, and 27 bases lay between the germline ends. This CDR3 region has 16 residues. The CDR3 region is CASSPGTPTTPSGLFF. DNA for the CDR3: TGTGCCAGCAGTCCCGGGACACCCACCACCCCATCAGGGCTGTTTTTT.

The chain employs TRBV7-9 and TRBJ2-1; 10 bases are a match to TRBD2. Germline CDR1 reads SEHNR; CDR2 reads FQNEAQ (reference sequence). Trimming cost V 5 bases and J 2 bases; bases outside gene matches: 3. The CDR3 contains 15 residues. The DNA for the CDR3 is TGTGCCAGCAGCCGCAGCGGGGGGGCCTACAATGAGCAGTTCTTC. Its translation is CASSRSGGAYNEQFF.

This clone has just one count. This sequence joins TRBV5-4 and TRBJ1-1; D may be TRBD1 (5 bases). The V end lost 5 bases, the J end lost 6 bases, and 14 bases lay between the germline ends. The germline CDR1 and CDR2 sequences are SGHNT and YYREEE (reference sequence). This CDR3 region has 13 residues. CDR3 region: CASRGQGIAEAFF. DNA of the CDR3: TGTGCCAGCAGAGGGCAGGGAATCGCTGAAGCTTTCTTT.

The chain carries TRBV25-1 and TRBJ1-4, with 8 positions matching TRBD1. Germline lookup yields CDR1 MGHDK and CDR2 SYGVNS. Unmatched junction bases numbered 3, after V lost 2 bases and J lost 4 bases. The CDR3 is made up of 15 amino acids. The CDR3 protein is CASSERDRYNEKLFF. CDR3 in DNA: TGTGCCAGCAGTGAAAGGGACAGGTATAATGAAAAACTGTTTTTT.

The CDR3 DNA reads TGTGCCAGTAGTAAAAGGGGTGGTGAAAAACTGTTTTTT. Protein: CASSKRGGEKLFF. The chain employs TRBV19 and TRBJ1-4, with D maybe TRBD1 (5 bases). CDR1 and CDR2 from the germline V gene are LNHDA and SQIVND (reference sequence). There are 13 residues in the CDR3. V lost 4 bases to trimming and J lost 7 bases, with 10 bases between them.

This clone was seen only once. The rearrangement joins TRBV5-6 to TRBJ1-5; 7 nucleotides agree with TRBD1. The ends lost 1 base at V and 4 bases at J; junction bases unmatched: 5. There are 15 residues in the CDR3. Germline V gene sequence: CDR1 SGHDT, CDR2 YYEEEE. The CDR3 nucleotides read TGTGCCAGCAGCTTGCAGGACAGGCTGAATCAGCCCCAGCATTTT. Translated, it gives CASSLQDRLNQPQHF.

The V and J genes are TRBV2 and TRBJ1-5, with TRBD1 matching 8 bases. From germline, CDR1 is SNHLY and CDR2 FYNNEI. This CDR3 spans 15 amino acids. V shed 6 bases, J shed 6 bases, and the junction held 10 bases outside the gene matches. DNA of the CDR3: TGTGCCAGCAGGGCTTATGGACAGGGAAGTCAGCCCCAGCATTTT. This encodes CASRAYGQGSQPQHF.